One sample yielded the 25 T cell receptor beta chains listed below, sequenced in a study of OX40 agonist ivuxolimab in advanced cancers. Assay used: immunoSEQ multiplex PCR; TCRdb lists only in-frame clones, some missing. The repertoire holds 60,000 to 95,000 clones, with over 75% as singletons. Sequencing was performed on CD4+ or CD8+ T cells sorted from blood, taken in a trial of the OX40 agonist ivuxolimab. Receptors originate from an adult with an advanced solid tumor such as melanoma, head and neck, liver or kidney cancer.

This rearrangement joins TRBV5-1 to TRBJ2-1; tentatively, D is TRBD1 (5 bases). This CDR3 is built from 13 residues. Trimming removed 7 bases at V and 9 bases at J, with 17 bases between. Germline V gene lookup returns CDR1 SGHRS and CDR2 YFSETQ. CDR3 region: CASRQYTGFEQFF. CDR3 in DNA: TGCGCCAGCCGCCAGTACACAGGATTTGAGCAGTTCTTC.

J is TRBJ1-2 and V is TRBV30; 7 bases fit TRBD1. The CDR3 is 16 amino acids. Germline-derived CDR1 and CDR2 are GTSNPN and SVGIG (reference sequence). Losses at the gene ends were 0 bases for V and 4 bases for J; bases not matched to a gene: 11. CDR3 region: CAWSVLGTDLTYGYTF. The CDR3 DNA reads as TGTGCCTGGAGTGTACTTGGGACAGACTTAACCTATGGCTACACCTTC.

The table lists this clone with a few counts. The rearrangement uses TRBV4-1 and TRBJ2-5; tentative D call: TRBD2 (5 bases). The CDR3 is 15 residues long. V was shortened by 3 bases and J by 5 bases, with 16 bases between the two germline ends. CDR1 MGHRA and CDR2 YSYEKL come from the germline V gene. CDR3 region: CASSQLERGLETQYF. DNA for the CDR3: TGCGCCAGCAGCCAGCTAGAACGGGGTCTGGAGACCCAGTACTTC.

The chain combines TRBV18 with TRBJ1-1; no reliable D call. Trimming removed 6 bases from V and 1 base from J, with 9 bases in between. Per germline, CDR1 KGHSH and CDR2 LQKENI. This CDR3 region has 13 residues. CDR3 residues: CASSAARNTEAFF. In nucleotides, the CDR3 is TGTGCCAGCTCGGCCGCAAGGAACACTGAAGCTTTCTTT.

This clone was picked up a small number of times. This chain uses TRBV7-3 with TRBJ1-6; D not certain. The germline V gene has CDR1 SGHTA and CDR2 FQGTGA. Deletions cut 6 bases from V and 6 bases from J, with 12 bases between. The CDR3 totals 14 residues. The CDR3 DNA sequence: TGTGCCAGCAGAGAGGGCAGGAGTAATTCACCCCTCCACTTT. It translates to CASREGRSNSPLHF.

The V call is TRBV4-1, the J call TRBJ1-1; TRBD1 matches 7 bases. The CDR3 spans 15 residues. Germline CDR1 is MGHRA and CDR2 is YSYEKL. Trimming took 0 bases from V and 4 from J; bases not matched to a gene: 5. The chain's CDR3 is CASSQETGVTTEAFF. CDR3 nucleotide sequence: TGCGCCAGCAGCCAAGAAACAGGGGTTACCACTGAAGCTTTCTTT.

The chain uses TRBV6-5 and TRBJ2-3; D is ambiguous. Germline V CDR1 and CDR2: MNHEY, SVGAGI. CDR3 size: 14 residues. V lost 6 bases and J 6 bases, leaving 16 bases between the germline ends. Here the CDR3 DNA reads TGTGCCAGCAGCCCGTTAGGTGTGGGGGATACGCAGTATTTT. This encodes CASSPLGVGDTQYF.

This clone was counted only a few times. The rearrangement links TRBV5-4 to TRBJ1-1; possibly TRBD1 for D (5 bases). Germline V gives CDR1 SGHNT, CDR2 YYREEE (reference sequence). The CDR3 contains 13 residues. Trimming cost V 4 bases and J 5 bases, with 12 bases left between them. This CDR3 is CASSVTGRTEAFF. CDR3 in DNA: TGTGCCAGCAGCGTCACGGGACGAACTGAAGCTTTCTTT.

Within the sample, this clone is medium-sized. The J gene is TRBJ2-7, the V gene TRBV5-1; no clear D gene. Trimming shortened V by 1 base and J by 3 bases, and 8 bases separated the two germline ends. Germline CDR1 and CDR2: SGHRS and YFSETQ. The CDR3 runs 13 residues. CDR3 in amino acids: CASSLTTNYEQYF. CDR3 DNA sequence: TGCGCCAGCAGCTTGACGACAAACTACGAGCAGTACTTC.

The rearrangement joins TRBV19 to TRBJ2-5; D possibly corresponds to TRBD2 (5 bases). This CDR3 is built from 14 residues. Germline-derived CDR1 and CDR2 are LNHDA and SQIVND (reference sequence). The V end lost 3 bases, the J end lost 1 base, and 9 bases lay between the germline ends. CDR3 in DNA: TGTGCCAGTAGTATTTTAAGCGGCCAAGAGACCCAGTACTTC. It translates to CASSILSGQETQYF.

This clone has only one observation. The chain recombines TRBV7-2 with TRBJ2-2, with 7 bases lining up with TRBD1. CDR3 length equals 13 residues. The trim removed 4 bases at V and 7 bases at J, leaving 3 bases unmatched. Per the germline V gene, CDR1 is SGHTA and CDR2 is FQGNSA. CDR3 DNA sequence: TGTGCCAGCAGCTCAGACAGGGTCGGGGAGCTGTTTTTT. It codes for CASSSDRVGELFF.

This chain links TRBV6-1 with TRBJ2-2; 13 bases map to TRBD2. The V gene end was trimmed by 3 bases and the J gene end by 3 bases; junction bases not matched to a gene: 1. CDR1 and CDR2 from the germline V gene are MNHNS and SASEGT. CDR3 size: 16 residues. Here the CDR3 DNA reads TGTGCCAGCAGTGAGGGACTAGCGGGGTACACCGGGGAGCTGTTTTTT. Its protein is CASSEGLAGYTGELFF.

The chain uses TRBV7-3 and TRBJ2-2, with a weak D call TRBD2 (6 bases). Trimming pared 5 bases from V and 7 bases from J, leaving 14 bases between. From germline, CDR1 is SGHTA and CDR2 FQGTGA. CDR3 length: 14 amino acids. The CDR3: CASSGGTRGGELFF. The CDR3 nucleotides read TGTGCCAGCAGCGGAGGGACTCGTGGCGGGGAGCTGTTTTTT.

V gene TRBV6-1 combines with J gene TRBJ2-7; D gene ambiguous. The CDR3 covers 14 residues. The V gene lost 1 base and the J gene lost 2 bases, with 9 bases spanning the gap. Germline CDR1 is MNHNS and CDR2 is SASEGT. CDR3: CASSEVWGPYEQYF. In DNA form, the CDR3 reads TGTGCCAGCAGTGAAGTTTGGGGTCCCTACGAGCAGTACTTC.

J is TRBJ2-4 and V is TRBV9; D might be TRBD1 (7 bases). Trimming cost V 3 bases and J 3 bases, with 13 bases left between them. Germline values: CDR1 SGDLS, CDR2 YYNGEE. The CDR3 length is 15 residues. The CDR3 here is CASSDSGGSKNIQYF. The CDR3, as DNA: TGTGCCAGCAGCGACTCAGGGGGGAGCAAAAACATTCAGTACTTC.

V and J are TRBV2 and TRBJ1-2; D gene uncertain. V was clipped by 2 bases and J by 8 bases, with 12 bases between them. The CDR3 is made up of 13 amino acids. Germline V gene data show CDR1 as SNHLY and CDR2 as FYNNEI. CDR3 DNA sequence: TGTGCCAGCAGTGAAAGGCAGGAGGAGGGCTACACCTTC. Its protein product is CASSERQEEGYTF.

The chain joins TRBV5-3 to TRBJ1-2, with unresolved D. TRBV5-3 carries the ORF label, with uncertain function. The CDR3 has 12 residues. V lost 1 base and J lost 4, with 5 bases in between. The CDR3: CARSLRSYGYTF. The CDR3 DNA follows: TGTGCCAGAAGCTTGAGATCCTATGGCTACACCTTC.

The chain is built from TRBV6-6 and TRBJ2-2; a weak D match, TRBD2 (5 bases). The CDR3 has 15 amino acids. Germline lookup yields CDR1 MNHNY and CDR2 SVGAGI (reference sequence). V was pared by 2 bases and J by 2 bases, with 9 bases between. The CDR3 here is CASSYGSYNTGELFF. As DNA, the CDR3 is TGTGCCAGCAGTTACGGGAGTTACAACACCGGGGAGCTGTTTTTT.

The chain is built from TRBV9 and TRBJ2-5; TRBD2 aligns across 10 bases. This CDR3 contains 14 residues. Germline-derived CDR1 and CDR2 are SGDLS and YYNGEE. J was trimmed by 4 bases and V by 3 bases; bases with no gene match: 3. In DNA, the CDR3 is TGTGCCAGCAGCGGGCCTAGCGGGGGAGAGACCCAGTACTTC. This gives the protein CASSGPSGGETQYF.

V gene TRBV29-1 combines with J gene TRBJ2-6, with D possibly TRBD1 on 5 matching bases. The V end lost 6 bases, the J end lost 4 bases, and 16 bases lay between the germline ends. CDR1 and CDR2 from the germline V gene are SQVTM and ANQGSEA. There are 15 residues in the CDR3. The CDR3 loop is CSVAQGLGGANVLTF. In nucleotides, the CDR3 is TGCAGCGTGGCGCAGGGCCTTGGGGGGGCCAACGTCCTGACTTTC. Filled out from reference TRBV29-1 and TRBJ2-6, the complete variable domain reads SAVISQKPSRDICQRGTSLTIQCQVDSQVTMMFWYRQQPGQSLTLIATANQGSEATYESGFVIDKFPISRPNLTFSTLTVSNMSPEDSSIYLCSVAQGLGGANVLTFGAGSRLTVL.

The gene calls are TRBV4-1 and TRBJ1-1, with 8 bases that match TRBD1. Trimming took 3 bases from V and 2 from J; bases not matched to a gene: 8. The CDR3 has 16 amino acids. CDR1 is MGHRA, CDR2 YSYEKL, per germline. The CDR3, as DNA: TGCGCCAGCAGCCAGGAAAGCGGACAGGGCAACACTGAAGCTTTCTTT. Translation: CASSQESGQGNTEAFF.

CDR3 loop: CASSLGGQGGNEQFF. The DNA of the CDR3 is TGTGCCAGCAGCTTGGGCGGACAGGGGGGGAATGAGCAGTTCTTC. The chain recombines TRBV5-4 with TRBJ2-1, with 10 bases identical to TRBD1. Germline V gene lookup returns CDR1 SGHNT and CDR2 YYREEE (reference sequence). Trimming removed 0 bases from V and 7 bases from J; junction bases left unmatched: 4. The CDR3 runs to 15 residues.

The DNA of the CDR3 is TGTGCCAGCGGATCGGGACAGAGCTATGGCTACACCTTC. Translation: CASGSGQSYGYTF. The V and J genes are TRBV27 and TRBJ1-2, with 7 bases matching TRBD1. The CDR3 length is 13 residues. Germline CDR1 is MNHEY and CDR2 is SMNVEV (reference sequence). J was trimmed by 4 bases and V by 8 bases; bases with no gene match: 7.

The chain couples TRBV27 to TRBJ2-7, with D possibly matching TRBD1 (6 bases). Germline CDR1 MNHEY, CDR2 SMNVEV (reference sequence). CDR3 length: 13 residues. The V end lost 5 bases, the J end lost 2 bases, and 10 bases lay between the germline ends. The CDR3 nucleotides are TGTGCCAGCAGTAGGGGACAACCCTACGAGCAGTACTTC. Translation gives CASSRGQPYEQYF.

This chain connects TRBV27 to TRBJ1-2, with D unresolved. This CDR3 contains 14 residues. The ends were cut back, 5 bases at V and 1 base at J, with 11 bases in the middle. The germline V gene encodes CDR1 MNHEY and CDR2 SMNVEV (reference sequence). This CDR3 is CASSPRTLNYGYTF. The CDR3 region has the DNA TGTGCCAGCAGTCCACGGACGCTTAACTATGGCTACACCTTC.